This is a list of T cell receptor beta chains from one sample in a study of blood T cell repertoires in COVID-19. Clones were read by immunoSEQ multiplex PCR, and TCRdb kept only the in-frame ones, dropping some. The data hold under 200,000 clones, with roughly four fifths observed a single time. Input material: peripheral blood. These receptors were obtained from a woman aged 40 to 50 with acute or convalescent COVID-19. The CDR3 runs from the conserved cysteine through the conserved F or W. D genes are given only for firm matches. Clone size appears in some rows only: once, few, many, or a class for an expanded clone.

CDR3,DNA,size,V,D,J
CASSAQPQGYSPLHF,TGTGCCAGCAGCGCCCAACCCCAGGGGTATTCACCCCTCCACTTT,NA,TRBV9,NA,TRBJ1-6
CASSDNRFTGGYTF,TGTGCCAGCAGTGATAACAGGTTTACGGGTGGCTACACCTTC,NA,TRBV25-1,NA,TRBJ1-2
CASSQDHGGGLQETQYF,TGTGCCAGCAGCCAAGACCACGGGGGGGGCCTCCAAGAGACCCAGTACTTC,NA,TRBV3-1/TRBV3-2,TRBD2,TRBJ2-5
CASSLASGPGNTIYF,TGCGCCAGCAGCTTGGCCTCAGGGCCTGGAAACACCATATATTTT,NA,TRBV5-1,NA,TRBJ1-3
CASSIYRRYGGTDTQYF,TGTGCCAGTAGTATATATAGGAGATACGGGGGGACAGATACGCAGTATTTT,NA,TRBV19,TRBD2,TRBJ2-3
CASSSQGKSNQPQHF,TGTGCCAGCAGCTCGCAGGGTAAGAGCAATCAGCCCCAGCATTTT,NA,TRBV7-9,NA,TRBJ1-5
CASSQEEGQLSYNEQFF,TGCGCCAGCAGCCAAGAGGAGGGACAGCTATCCTACAATGAGCAGTTCTTC,NA,TRBV4-1,NA,TRBJ2-1
CSAFEPEQFF,TGCAGTGCATTTGAGCCCGAGCAGTTCTTC,NA,TRBV20-1,NA,TRBJ2-1
CASSLKGTGGSTEAFF,TGCGCCAGCAGCTTGAAAGGGACAGGGGGAAGCACTGAAGCTTTCTTT,NA,TRBV5-1,TRBD1,TRBJ1-1
CAISTRSSSGTGELFF,TGTGCCATCAGTACAAGATCATCATCGGGGACCGGGGAGCTGTTTTTT,few,TRBV10-3,NA,TRBJ2-2
CASSPGDYNQPQHF,TGTGCCAGCAGTCCCGGGGACTACAATCAGCCCCAGCATTTT,NA,TRBV5-4,NA,TRBJ1-5
CATSLLGGRGSYEQYF,TGTGCCACCAGCTTGCTTGGCGGGAGAGGCTCCTACGAGCAGTACTTC,NA,TRBV15,TRBD2,TRBJ2-7
CASSLGDSSYEQYF,TGCGCCAGCAGCTTGGGGGACAGCTCCTACGAGCAGTACTTC,few,TRBV5-1,TRBD1,TRBJ2-7
CASSPQGGLYSPLHF,TGTGCCAGCAGTCCCCAGGGGGGCCTTTATTCACCCCTCCACTTT,NA,TRBV6-5,TRBD1,TRBJ1-6
CASSQDIAGVTPDTQYF,TGTGCCAGCAGCCAAGATATCGCGGGAGTTACGCCAGATACGCAGTATTTT,few,TRBV3-1/TRBV3-2,TRBD2,TRBJ2-3
CASAGPGQSYEQYF,TGTGCCAGCGCGGGCCCGGGACAGTCCTACGAGCAGTACTTC,NA,TRBV14,TRBD1,TRBJ2-7
CASSIVEGKQPQHF,TGTGCCAGTAGTATAGTGGAGGGGAAGCAGCCCCAGCATTTT,NA,TRBV19,NA,TRBJ1-5
CASSRGLAGSHEQYF,TGCGCCAGCAGCCGGGGACTAGCGGGGTCCCACGAGCAGTACTTC,few,TRBV5-1,TRBD2,TRBJ2-7
CASSLSGLVEKLFF,TGTGCCAGCAGCTTGTCAGGGTTGGTTGAAAAACTGTTTTTT,NA,TRBV5-5,NA,TRBJ1-4
CAWSKGQGRGETQYF,TGTGCCTGGAGTAAGGGGCAGGGTAGAGGTGAGACCCAGTACTTC,NA,TRBV30,NA,TRBJ2-5
CASMRGGGIGELFF,TGTGCCAGCATGCGGGGTGGAGGGATCGGGGAGCTGTTTTTT,once,TRBV2,NA,TRBJ2-2
CASSSDSLTGANVLTF,TGTGCCAGCAGCTCGGACAGTTTAACTGGGGCCAACGTCCTGACTTTC,NA,TRBV21-1,NA,TRBJ2-6
CASSPLGEHGSDTQYF,TGTGCCAGCAGCCCTCTCGGGGAACACGGTTCAGATACGCAGTATTTT,NA,TRBV14,NA,TRBJ2-3
CAWTPGVSVEQFF,TGTGCCTGGACCCCCGGGGTCTCGGTTGAGCAGTTCTTC,NA,TRBV30,NA,TRBJ2-1
CAWSGAHARSGNTIYF,TGTGCCTGGAGCGGAGCCCACGCCCGCTCTGGAAACACCATATATTTT,few,TRBV30,NA,TRBJ1-3
CASSRDRGPYQPQHF,TGTGCCAGTAGTCGGGACAGGGGGCCGTATCAGCCCCAGCATTTT,few,TRBV19,TRBD1,TRBJ1-5
CAVRPTGGSETQYF,TGTGCCGTAAGGCCCACCGGGGGATCCGAGACCCAGTACTTC,NA,TRBV24-1,NA,TRBJ2-5